The present T cell receptor (beta chain) was sequenced within a study of cytomegalovirus exposure and HLA in healthy donors. The PCR used 60 Vbeta and 13 Jbeta primers. Clones were sequenced by immunoSEQ multiplex PCR, and TCRdb holds only the in-frame ones, with some missing. Its clone listing holds 150,000 to 200,000 clones. The clonotype originates from a woman aged 55-69 years in good health and CMV-seronegative. Material: PBMCs.

The CDR3 DNA follows: TGTGCCAGCAGTTTGGGGGCGGCGAGCTCCTACGAGCAGTACTTC. It translates to CASSLGAASSYEQYF. The V call is TRBV27, the J call TRBJ2-7, with D possibly being TRBD1 (6 bases). This CDR3 is 15 amino acids long. V was trimmed by 3 bases and J by 0 bases, leaving 12 bases between them. Germline loops: CDR1 MNHEY, CDR2 SMNVEV (reference sequence).